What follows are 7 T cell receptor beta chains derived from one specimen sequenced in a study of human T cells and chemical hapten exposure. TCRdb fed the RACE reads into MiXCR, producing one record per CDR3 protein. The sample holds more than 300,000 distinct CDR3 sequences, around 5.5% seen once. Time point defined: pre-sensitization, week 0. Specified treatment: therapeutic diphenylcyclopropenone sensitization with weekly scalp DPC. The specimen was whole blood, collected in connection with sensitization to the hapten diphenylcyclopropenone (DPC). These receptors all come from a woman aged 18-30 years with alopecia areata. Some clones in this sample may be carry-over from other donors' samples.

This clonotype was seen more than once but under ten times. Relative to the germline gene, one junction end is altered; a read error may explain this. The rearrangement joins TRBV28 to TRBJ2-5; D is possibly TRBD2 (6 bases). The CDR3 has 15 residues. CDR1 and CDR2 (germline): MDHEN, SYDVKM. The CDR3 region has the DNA TGTGCCAGCAGTCCCCTCGAGTCTGTGTCGTTAGGAGGGCACTTC. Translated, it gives CASSPLESVSLGGHF.

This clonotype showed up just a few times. DNA for the CDR3: TGTGCCAGCAGCTTAGAGTTGAGTAGGGGCGCCAAAAACATTCAGTACTTC. It specifies CASSLELSRGAKNIQYF. The chain uses TRBV7-2 and TRBJ2-4, with D possibly being TRBD1 (5 bases). CDR1 and CDR2 from the germline V gene are SGHTA and FQGNSA. V gave up 1 base and J gave up 1 base, with 14 bases separating them. This CDR3 has 17 residues.

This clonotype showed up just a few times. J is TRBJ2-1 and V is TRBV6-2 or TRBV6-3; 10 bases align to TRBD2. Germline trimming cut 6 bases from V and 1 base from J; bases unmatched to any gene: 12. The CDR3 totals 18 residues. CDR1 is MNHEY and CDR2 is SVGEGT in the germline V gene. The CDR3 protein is CASSSFGSGGTSYNEQFF. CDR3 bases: TGTGCCAGCAGCTCCTTCGGTAGCGGGGGGACGTCCTACAATGAGCAGTTCTTC.

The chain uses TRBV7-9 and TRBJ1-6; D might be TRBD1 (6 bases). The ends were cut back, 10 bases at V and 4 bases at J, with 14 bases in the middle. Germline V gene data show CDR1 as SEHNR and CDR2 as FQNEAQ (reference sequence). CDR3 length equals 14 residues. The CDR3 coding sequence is TGTGCCACCGAGGTAGGACAGTATAATTCACCCCTCCACTTT. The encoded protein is CATEVGQYNSPLHF.

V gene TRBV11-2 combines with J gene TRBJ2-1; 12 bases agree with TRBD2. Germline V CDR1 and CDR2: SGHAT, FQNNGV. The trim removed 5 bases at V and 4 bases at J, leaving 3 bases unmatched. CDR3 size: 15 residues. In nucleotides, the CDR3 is TGTGCCAGCAGCCGACTAGCGGGGGAATACAATGAGCAGTTCTTC. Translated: CASSRLAGEYNEQFF.

The CDR3, as DNA: TGTGCCAGCAGCTCTCGGGGGCCCGGGGAGCTGTTTTTT. Translated: CASSSRGPGELFF. The chain is built from TRBV14 and TRBJ2-2; either TRBD1 or TRBD2 may supply D (6 bases each). Trimming cost V 5 bases and J 6 bases, with 10 bases left between them. From germline, CDR1 is SGHDN and CDR2 FVKESK. The CDR3 has 13 amino acids. The full variable domain, its missing parts supplied by reference TRBV14 and TRBJ2-2, is EAGVTQFPSHSVIEKGQTVTLRCDPISGHDNLYWYRRVMGKEIKFLLHFVKESKQDESGMPNNRFLAERTGGTYSTLKVQPAELEDSGVYFCASSSRGPGELFFGEGSRLTVL.

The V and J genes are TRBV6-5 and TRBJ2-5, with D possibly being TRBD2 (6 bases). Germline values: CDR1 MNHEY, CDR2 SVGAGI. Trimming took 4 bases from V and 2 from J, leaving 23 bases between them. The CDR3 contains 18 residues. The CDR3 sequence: CASSSGFGEAYNQETQYF. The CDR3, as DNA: TGTGCCAGCAGTTCCGGATTCGGGGAGGCTTACAATCAAGAGACCCAGTACTTC.